This T cell receptor (beta chain) was profiled in a study of blood T cell repertoires in COVID-19. The CDR3 has 13 amino acids. The ends lost 4 bases at V and 4 bases at J; junction bases unmatched: 4. Here immunoSEQ multiplex PCR was the method, and the copy in TCRdb shows in-frame clones only, minus some. This sample carries 24,000 or so clones, roughly 85% of them seen once, and the ten largest clones take about 20%. V is TRBV12-3 or TRBV12-4 and J is TRBJ2-7, with 7 bases aligning to TRBD1. The sequencing sample was made of peripheral blood. The TCR was taken from a man in his 70s in a cohort sampled during active COVID-19. The CDR3 DNA reads as TGTGCCAGCAGTTCCTCACAGGGGTACGAGCAGTACTTC. It translates to CASSSSQGYEQYF.